Shown below are 8 T cell receptor beta chains from a single sample sequenced in a study of identical twins. TCRdb ran MiXCR on the 5' RACE reads and lists one entry per CDR3 protein. The sample lists 200,000 to 250,000 distinct CDR3 sequences; under 8.5% were seen once. This same sample was also taken into another study, of T cells expressing NK-cell markers.

Sequencing was carried out using CD8+ T cells sorted from blood. The receptors come from a woman aged 18-29 years in good health.

The rearrangement joins TRBV30 to TRBJ2-1; no clear D gene. Looked up from germline, CDR1 is GTSNPN and CDR2 is SVGIG (reference sequence). Trimming took 0 bases from V and 6 from J, leaving 9 bases between them. This CDR3 is 13 amino acids long. In nucleotides, the CDR3 is TGTGCCTGGAGTGTACTCGTGGGCAATGAGCAGTTCTTC. Residues: CAWSVLVGNEQFF.

The chain employs TRBV2 and TRBJ2-5; 9 bases align to TRBD2. The CDR3 runs 13 residues. V dropped 10 bases and J dropped 0; count of bases not matched to a gene: 3. Germline V lookup: CDR1 SNHLY, CDR2 FYNNEI. CDR3 protein: CAKRGEDQETQYF. For the CDR3, the DNA is TGTGCCAAGCGGGGGGAAGACCAAGAGACCCAGTACTTC. Full variable domain (remainder filled in from reference TRBV2 and TRBJ2-5): EPEVTQTPSHQVTQMGQEVILRCVPISNHLYFYWYRQILGQKVEFLVSFYNNEISEKSEIFDDQFSVERPDGSNFTLKIRSTKLEDSAMYFCAKRGEDQETQYFGPGTRLLVL.

The chain couples TRBV9 to TRBJ2-7; 10 bases are a match to TRBD1. Trimming took 4 bases from V and 0 from J; bases not matched to a gene: 4. Per the germline V gene, CDR1 is SGDLS and CDR2 is YYNGEE. The CDR3 sequence is 15 residues long. CDR3 residues: CASSYGQGVSYEQYF. CDR3 sequence (DNA): TGTGCCAGCAGCTACGGACAGGGGGTCTCCTACGAGCAGTACTTC.

The rearrangement links TRBV9 to TRBJ2-1; 13 bases are shared with TRBD2. Germline V gene lookup returns CDR1 SGDLS and CDR2 YYNGEE. The ends lost 8 bases at V and 8 bases at J; junction bases unmatched: 10. The CDR3 loop spans 15 amino acids. CDR3 DNA sequence: TGTGCCAGTAGACTTGGACTAGCGGGAGTGGATGAGCAGTTCTTC. It yields the protein CASRLGLAGVDEQFF.

In its sample, this clonotype was seen many times. J is TRBJ1-1 and V is TRBV10-2, with D perhaps TRBD1 (6 bases). The CDR3 extends over 15 amino acids. Germline V gene sequence: CDR1 WSHSY, CDR2 SAAADI. V was shortened by 2 bases and J by 0 bases, with 10 bases between the two germline ends. The CDR3 DNA reads as TGCGCCAGCAGTGAGGGAGGGGACATGAACACTGAAGCTTTCTTT. This encodes CASSEGGDMNTEAFF.

This clonotype was seen a handful of times. This sequence joins TRBV2 and TRBJ1-2, with D perhaps matching TRBD1 (5 bases). This CDR3 spans 13 amino acids. V was clipped by 6 bases and J by 4 bases, with 12 bases between them. The germline V gene encodes CDR1 SNHLY and CDR2 FYNNEI. Written as DNA, the CDR3 is TGTGCCAGCAGGCCCAGGGATGGCTATGGCTACACCTTC. Residues: CASRPRDGYGYTF.

This clonotype was detected only a few times. The chain links TRBV21-1 to TRBJ1-1; the table's D call, TRBD1, has no DNA check behind it. TRBV21-1 is designated a pseudogene. This CDR3 comprises 15 residues. The DNA of the CDR3 is TGTGCCAGCAGCAAAATTGACAGGTCGAACACTGAAGCTTTCTTT. Translation: CASSKIDRSNTEAFF.

This clonotype was counted only a few times. The chain couples TRBV19 to TRBJ1-5, with TRBD1 matching over 8 bases. CDR3 size: 13 residues. CDR1 and CDR2 (germline): LNHDA, SQIVND (reference sequence). The trim removed 7 bases at V and 5 bases at J, leaving 4 bases unmatched. CDR3 sequence (DNA): TGTGCCAGTACCGGGACAGGAGATCAGCCCCAGCATTTT. It specifies CASTGTGDQPQHF.